Listed below are T cell receptor beta chains from one sample, sequenced in a study of T cells after yellow fever vaccination. A single record per CDR3 protein comes from TCRdb applying MiXCR to the 5' RACE reads. The sample holds around 500,000 distinct CDR3 sequences, 21% seen once. The source was PBMCs, collected about 21 days after the first yellow fever vaccination. These receptors all stem from a man between 18 and 29 years old who received the YFV17D yellow fever vaccine. Each CDR3 is given with its conserved first and last residue. A D gene is named only where the DNA matches it firmly. Expanded clones get a size class; other rows say once, few or many, or leave the size out.

clone_size	j_call	d_call	v_call	cdr3_nt	cdr3_aa
NA	TRBJ1-6	NA	TRBV20-1	TGCAGTGCTAGAGACAGGGGTAATTCACCCCTCCACTTT	CSARDRGNSPLHF
few	TRBJ2-1	NA	TRBV27	TGTGCCAGCAGTTTTTTTCGGAGTGAGCAGTCCTTC	CASSFFRSEQSF
NA	TRBJ2-7	TRBD1	TRBV20-1	TGCAGTGCTAGGAAACTACCGGGACAGGGGGCCTACGAGCAGTACTTC	CSARKLPGQGAYEQYF
NA	TRBJ2-7	NA	TRBV5-1	TGCGCCAGCAGCTTCGTAGGTGCTCGGGCCTACGAGCAGTACTTC	CASSFVGARAYEQYF
NA	TRBJ2-1	NA	TRBV18	TGTGCCAGCTCACAGAGAAGTCCGGTCGATGAGCAGTTCTTC	CASSQRSPVDEQFF
few	TRBJ2-3	NA	TRBV10-3	TGTGCCATCAGTGGTTCCCACGGGCTCTCCTCTAGCACAGATACGCAGTATTTT	CAISGSHGLSSSTDTQYF
few	TRBJ2-7	NA	TRBV4-1	TGCGCCAGCAGCCAAGATAGGGGTGAGCAGTACTTC	CASSQDRGEQYF
many	TRBJ2-1	NA	TRBV24-1	TGTGCCACTTCCCACGGGGGATCATACAATGAGCAGTTCTTC	CATSHGGSYNEQFF
NA	TRBJ2-1	TRBD1	TRBV2	TGTGCCAGTACGGCGGACAGGTTATACAATGAGCAGTTCTTC	CASTADRLYNEQFF
NA	TRBJ2-5	TRBD2	TRBV5-1	TGCGCCAGCAGCTTATGGACTAGCGGGGGCCAAGAGACCCAGTACTTC	CASSLWTSGGQETQYF
few	TRBJ1-4	NA	TRBV2	TGTGCCAGCATTTCGCAACAGGGTAGGGCTGATGAAAAACTGTTTTTT	CASISQQGRADEKLFF
many	TRBJ2-5	NA	TRBV5-1	TGCGCCAGCAGCTTACAACTCGGGGAGACCCAGTACTTC	CASSLQLGETQYF
NA	TRBJ2-2	NA	TRBV7-2	TGTGCCAGCAGCCCCGACCACACGACCGGGGAGCTGTTTTTT	CASSPDHTTGELFF
NA	TRBJ2-2	TRBD2	TRBV12-3/TRBV12-4	TGTGCCAGCAGTTTAAACGGGGGGAAGAGGAAGCTGTTTTTT	CASSLNGGKRKLFF
few	TRBJ1-1	NA	TRBV7-8	TGTGCCAGCAGCTTAGTCGCGGAGACTGAAGCTTTCTTT	CASSLVAETEAFF
few	TRBJ2-4	NA	TRBV29-1	TGCAGCGTTGAAGCTCTGGGCATTCAGTACTTC	CSVEALGIQYF
NA	TRBJ1-1	TRBD1	TRBV9	TGTGCCAGCAGCACGGCAGGGGGCCCCACTGAAGCTTTCTTT	CASSTAGGPTEAFF
few	TRBJ2-7	TRBD2	TRBV11-2	TGTGCCAGCAGCTTATACCTAGCGGGGGGGCTGTACGAGCAGTACTTC	CASSLYLAGGLYEQYF
NA	TRBJ2-3	TRBD2	TRBV6-5	TGTGCCAGCAGTTACTCCCCTGCGGGGGACACAGATACGCAGTATTTT	CASSYSPAGDTDTQYF
NA	TRBJ1-1	NA	TRBV5-1	TGCGCCAGCAGCCAGGACAGCCAGAACACTGAAGCTTTCTTT	CASSQDSQNTEAFF